This passage covers 18 T cell receptor beta chains from one sample sequenced in a study of cytomegalovirus exposure and HLA in healthy donors. Clones were read by immunoSEQ multiplex PCR, and TCRdb kept only the in-frame ones, dropping some. The repertoire holds approximately 240,000 clones, with around nine tenths as singletons. The sequencing sample was made of PBMCs. The receptors stem from a woman aged 18-30 years in good health and CMV-seronegative.

The chain employs TRBV4-2 and TRBJ2-1; no clear D gene. The CDR3 loop spans 15 amino acids. Per germline, CDR1 LGHNA and CDR2 YNFKEQ. Trimming removed 0 bases at V and 2 bases at J, with 8 bases between. The CDR3 region is CASSQDLRTYNEQFF. DNA of the CDR3: TGTGCCAGCAGCCAAGATCTCAGGACCTACAATGAGCAGTTCTTC.

The chain joins TRBV6-1 to TRBJ2-3; TRBD2 matches at 9 bases. After removal of 4 bases from V and 4 bases from J, the junction contained 6 bases not matched to a gene. Germline-derived CDR1 and CDR2 are MNHNS and SASEGT. The CDR3 runs to 15 residues. The CDR3: CASSGMVAGADTQYF. As DNA, the CDR3 is TGTGCCAGCAGTGGTATGGTAGCGGGAGCAGATACGCAGTATTTT.

V and J are TRBV18 and TRBJ2-7; D may be TRBD2 (5 bases). The CDR3 spans 14 residues. Germline V gene sequence: CDR1 KGHSH, CDR2 LQKENI. The V end lost 1 base, the J end lost 0 bases, and 7 bases lay between the germline ends. This CDR3 reads CASSPLAPSYEQYF. The CDR3 DNA reads as TGTGCCAGCTCACCACTAGCGCCCTCCTACGAGCAGTACTTC.

The chain carries TRBV4-1 and TRBJ2-3; perhaps TRBD1 as D (6 bases). Germline-derived CDR1 and CDR2 are MGHRA and YSYEKL. CDR3 length: 15 residues. V dropped 0 bases and J dropped 4 bases, with 11 bases sitting between them. In DNA, the CDR3 is TGCGCCAGCAGCCAAGATGAGGGGGTTGCAGATACGCAGTATTTT. Encoded protein: CASSQDEGVADTQYF.

The V call is TRBV6-6, the J call TRBJ2-5; the match to TRBD1 covers 12 bases. The ends lost 8 bases at V and 5 bases at J; junction bases unmatched: 9. The germline V gene encodes CDR1 MNHNY and CDR2 SVGAGI (reference sequence). This CDR3 is 15 amino acids long. CDR3 DNA: TGTGCCAGCGTTCGGGGACAGGGGGCGAAGGAGACCCAGTACTTC. The encoded protein is CASVRGQGAKETQYF.

The gene calls are TRBV18 and TRBJ2-7; 11 nucleotides line up with TRBD1. J was trimmed by 0 bases and V by 4 bases; bases with no gene match: 8. The CDR3 consists of 17 residues. From germline, CDR1 is KGHSH and CDR2 LQKENI. CDR3 in amino acids: CASSQNSGTGGSYEQYF. CDR3 DNA: TGTGCCAGCTCACAAAACTCCGGGACAGGGGGCTCCTACGAGCAGTACTTC. The whole variable domain, remainder taken from reference TRBV18 and TRBJ2-7, is NAGVMQNPRHLVRRRGQEARLRCSPMKGHSHVYWYRQLPEEGLKFMVYLQKENIIDESGMPKERFSAEFPKEGPSILRIQQVVRGDSAAYFCASSQNSGTGGSYEQYFGPGTRLTVT.

The chain recombines TRBV5-1 with TRBJ1-2; 8 bases line up with TRBD1. The J segment lost 8 bases and the V segment lost 0 bases, leaving 9 bases of the junction unmatched. Germline V gene sequence: CDR1 SGHRS, CDR2 YFSETQ. There are 15 residues in the CDR3. CDR3 amino acids: CASSLVSQGAKGYTF. The CDR3 DNA follows: TGCGCCAGCAGCTTGGTTTCCCAGGGGGCAAAAGGCTACACCTTC. Supplemented by reference TRBV5-1 and TRBJ1-2, the full variable domain reads KAGVTQTPRYLIKTRGQQVTLSCSPISGHRSVSWYQQTPGQGLQFLFEYFSETQRNKGNFPGRFSGRQFSNSRSEMNVSTLELGDSALYLCASSLVSQGAKGYTFGSGTRLTVV.

The chain carries TRBV30 and TRBJ2-1; maybe TRBD1 (6 bases). Trimming shortened V by 4 bases and J by 12 bases, and 16 bases separated the two germline ends. CDR1 and CDR2 from the germline V gene are GTSNPN and SVGIG (reference sequence). This CDR3 comprises 12 residues. CDR3 residues: CAWTGQPVGQFF. DNA for the CDR3: TGTGCCTGGACAGGACAGCCTGTAGGGCAGTTCTTC.

V usage is TRBV29-1 and J usage is TRBJ1-1, with D unresolved. Trimming stripped 7 bases from V and 2 bases from J, with 17 bases between. CDR3 length: 14 residues. Germline assignment: CDR1 SQVTM and CDR2 ANQGSEA. CDR3 sequence reads: CSALRFPGNTEAFF. The CDR3 coding sequence is TGCAGCGCCCTGCGGTTTCCTGGAAACACTGAAGCTTTCTTT.

This clone has more than one count but fewer than ten. This chain joins TRBV6-5 and TRBJ1-2; D perhaps matches TRBD1 (6 bases). The CDR3 extends over 12 amino acids. Trimming removed 6 bases from V and 5 bases from J, with 10 bases in between. The germline V gene has CDR1 MNHEY and CDR2 SVGAGI. The CDR3 DNA follows: TGTGCCAGCAGGGCCGGGACATATGGCTACACCTTC. It is translated as CASRAGTYGYTF.

This chain uses TRBV6-5 with TRBJ1-1; 7 bases align to TRBD1. V was clipped by 6 bases and J by 0 bases; unmatched bases: 4. The CDR3 contains 14 residues. Germline-derived CDR1 and CDR2 are MNHEY and SVGAGI. The CDR3 here is CASRPGQMNTEAFF. CDR3 sequence (DNA): TGTGCCAGCAGGCCGGGACAGATGAACACTGAAGCTTTCTTT.

The chain links TRBV27 to TRBJ1-2, with 7 bases aligning to TRBD1. This CDR3 region has 13 residues. V shed 2 bases and J 5 bases; nucleotides not matched to a gene: 2. CDR1 is MNHEY, CDR2 SMNVEV, per germline (reference sequence). CDR3 protein: CASSLTGEYGYTF. CDR3 in DNA: TGTGCCAGCAGTTTAACAGGGGAATATGGCTACACCTTC.

The rearrangement links TRBV28 to TRBJ1-5; D remains ambiguous. Germline V gene sequence: CDR1 MDHEN, CDR2 SYDVKM. V was cut by 1 base and J by 7 bases, with 5 bases left in between. The CDR3 consists of 12 residues. The CDR3 DNA follows: TGTGCCAGCAGTTTATTGCAGCAGCCCCAGCATTTT. It yields the protein CASSLLQQPQHF.

V and J are TRBV10-3 and TRBJ2-2, with TRBD2 matching over 15 bases. The CDR3 runs to 17 residues. Looked up from germline, CDR1 is ENHRY and CDR2 is SYGVKD. The V and J ends lost 5 bases and 7 bases, in that order; junction bases with no gene match: 8. The CDR3 bases are TGTGCCATCAGTACGCCCTGGACTAGCGGGAGGGGCGGGGAGCTGTTTTTT. Amino acids: CAISTPWTSGRGGELFF.

This clone turned up a few times. The J gene is TRBJ2-1, the V gene TRBV11-2; a weak D match, TRBD2 (6 bases). The CDR3 covers 17 residues. The V gene's germline CDR1 is SGHAT and CDR2 FQNNGV. Trimming pared 5 bases from V and 6 bases from J, leaving 23 bases between. This CDR3 is CASSPPTLGGGVNEQFF. In DNA, the CDR3 is TGTGCCAGCAGCCCTCCGACACTAGGAGGAGGGGTCAATGAGCAGTTCTTC.

The V and J genes are TRBV7-8 and TRBJ1-3, with 11 bases fitting TRBD1. The CDR3 is 18 amino acids. Per the germline V gene, CDR1 is SGHVS and CDR2 is FQNEAQ. V trimming: 6 bases; J trimming: 3 bases; junction bases outside the gene matches: 13. The CDR3 reads CASSNGQGAFGGGNTIYF. CDR3 nucleotide sequence: TGTGCCAGCAGTAACGGACAGGGGGCTTTCGGAGGTGGAAACACCATATATTTT.

The CDR3 protein is CASSYTPWRATEAFF. For the CDR3, the DNA is TGTGCCAGCAGTTACACCCCGTGGCGGGCCACTGAAGCTTTCTTT. V is TRBV6-5 and J is TRBJ1-1; D not resolved. Trimming pared 2 bases from V and 4 bases from J, leaving 14 bases between. The CDR3 runs 15 residues. Germline V gene data show CDR1 as MNHEY and CDR2 as SVGAGI.

The rearrangement links TRBV10-3 to TRBJ1-1; tentatively, D is TRBD1 (6 bases). The V gene's germline CDR1 is ENHRY and CDR2 SYGVKD. This CDR3 spans 15 amino acids. Trimming shortened V by 4 bases and J by 5 bases, and 17 bases separated the two germline ends. The CDR3 sequence: CAISGYNRVVTEAFF. The CDR3 DNA follows: TGTGCCATCAGTGGTTACAACAGGGTTGTGACTGAAGCTTTCTTT.